The T cell receptor beta chain described here comes from a study of cytomegalovirus exposure and HLA in healthy donors. CDR3 size: 16 residues. The germline V gene encodes CDR1 SGHDT and CDR2 YYEEEE. V was pared by 4 bases and J by 5 bases, with 21 bases between. Overall study results and limits: Later analysis found that TCR beta chains associated with HLA were more clonally expanded than other, equally common chains.

For this clone: Its antigen is unidentified.

The study ran its PCR with 60 Vbeta and 13 Jbeta primers. Produced via immunoSEQ multiplex PCR; TCRdb's table is partial and in-frame only. The sample has about 200,000 clones; about four fifths are singletons. V gene TRBV5-6 combines with J gene TRBJ2-5, with D perhaps matching TRBD1 (6 bases). The sequence came from a man aged 30-40 years in good health and CMV-seronegative. Source material: PBMCs. The CDR3 region is CASSTPSDRPRETQYF. In DNA form, the CDR3 reads TGTGCCAGCAGCACCCCCTCCGACAGGCCTCGGGAGACCCAGTACTTC.